Listed here is a single T cell receptor (beta chain). The antigen remains unidentified. Caucasian adults residing in Nashville, Tennessee made up all the donors. A CD45RA+ naive subset and a CD45RA-negative memory subset were split from CD4+ cells. The data derive from a study of shared clonotypes between healthy human individuals. The study's findings and limits: Clonotypes shared by all four sorted-subset donors had higher generation probabilities than non-shared clonotypes. Estimated richness was generally greater in naive than memory subsets.

Clones were read by immunoSEQ multiplex PCR, and TCRdb kept only the in-frame ones, dropping some. There are approximately 1.4 million clones in the sample; approximately 98% occur only once, and about 0.45% lies in the top ten. The receptor's source is a man aged 30 to 39 in good health. Sequencing was carried out using naive CD4+ T cells sorted from blood. Subset specified: CD45RA+ positively selected.

Here the CDR3 DNA reads TGTGCCAGCTCATCAGCCGGGACAGGGGTAGAGACCCAGTACTTC. It codes for CASSSAGTGVETQYF. J is TRBJ2-5 and V is TRBV18; 10 bases agree with TRBD1. This CDR3 has 15 amino acids. The germline V gene has CDR1 KGHSH and CDR2 LQKENI. Trimming at V came to 5 bases and at J to 4 bases, leaving 7 bases not matched to a gene.